Presented here are 32 T cell receptor beta chains from one specimen sequenced in a study of early T cells in non-severe SARS-CoV-2 infection. TCRdb reanalysed the 5' RACE reads using MiXCR and keeps one entry per CDR3 protein. The sample has more than 65,000 distinct CDR3 sequences, roughly 4.9% seen once. The sample consisted of whole blood, taken at baseline. These receptors were taken from an adult who was a healthcare worker with PCR-confirmed SARS-CoV-2 infection or an uninfected control (not recorded which). The donor label of this sample is uncertain.

The sample holds many counts of this clonotype. This chain connects TRBV10-3 to TRBJ2-1; D remains ambiguous. The V and J ends lost 4 bases and 8 bases respectively, with 6 bases between them. This CDR3 is built from 11 residues. Germline CDR1 and CDR2: ENHRY and SYGVKD. This CDR3 reads CAISGADEQFF. As DNA, the CDR3 is TGTGCCATCAGTGGGGCCGATGAGCAGTTCTTC.

This clonotype was found a few times. This chain uses TRBV6-2 or TRBV6-3 with TRBJ2-1, with 15 nucleotides matching TRBD2. Germline CDR1 reads MNHEY; CDR2 reads SVGEGT. J was trimmed by 4 bases and V by 4 bases; bases with no gene match: 11. This CDR3 spans 19 amino acids. The CDR3 loop is CASSSGLAGGSLAYNEQFF. The DNA of the CDR3 is TGTGCCAGCAGTTCGGGACTAGCGGGGGGTTCTCTGGCATACAATGAGCAGTTCTTC.

This clonotype was observed a few times. J is TRBJ1-4 and V is TRBV7-2; tentatively, D is TRBD1 (5 bases). The CDR3 is 14 amino acids. The V and J ends lost 2 bases and 4 bases respectively, with 8 bases between them. Germline assignment: CDR1 SGHTA and CDR2 FQGNSA. The CDR3: CASSLRQINEKLFF. CDR3 sequence (DNA): TGTGCCAGCAGCTTACGACAGATTAATGAAAAACTGTTTTTT. The full variable domain, in which reference TRBV7-2 and TRBJ1-4 provide the parts outside the CDR3, is GAGVSQSPSNKVTEKGKDVELRCDPISGHTALYWYRQSLGQGLEFLIYFQGNSAPDKSGLPSDRFSAERTGGSVSTLTIQRTQQEDSAVYLCASSLRQINEKLFFGSGTQLSVL.

There are many counts of this clonotype. V is TRBV13 and J is TRBJ2-7; the D gene is possibly TRBD1 (6 bases). CDR1 PRHDT and CDR2 FYEKMQ come from the germline V gene (reference sequence). Trimming removed 5 bases at V and 4 bases at J, with 12 bases between. The CDR3 runs 13 residues. In DNA, the CDR3 is TGTGCCAGCAGCCCCGAACAGGGATACGAGCAGTACTTC. This sequence encodes CASSPEQGYEQYF.

This clonotype was seen ten or more times. The chain combines TRBV24-1 with TRBJ2-3; 8 bases fit TRBD1. The ends lost 1 base at V and 4 bases at J; junction bases unmatched: 6. The germline V gene encodes CDR1 KGHDR and CDR2 SFDVKD. The CDR3 has 16 amino acids. CDR3 nucleotide sequence: TGTGCCACCAGTGATTTCTTGGACAGGGCGCCAGATACGCAGTATTTT. It translates to CATSDFLDRAPDTQYF.

The chain joins TRBV6-5 to TRBJ2-7; TRBD2 aligns across 15 bases. The CDR3 has 16 residues. CDR1 and CDR2 (germline): MNHEY, SVGAGI. The V segment lost 6 bases and the J segment 5 bases; nucleotides outside the gene matches: 8. CDR3 sequence (DNA): TGTGCCAGCAGGGGACTAGCGGGGGGCCAAGGACACGAGCAGTACTTC. It yields the protein CASRGLAGGQGHEQYF.

This clonotype was counted many times. The J gene is TRBJ1-4, the V gene TRBV6-5, with D perhaps TRBD1 (6 bases). Germline V gene data show CDR1 as MNHEY and CDR2 as SVGAGI. The CDR3 has 14 residues. V lost 6 bases to trimming and J lost 8 bases, with 16 bases between them. This chain's CDR3 is CASRPQGRGEKLFF. The CDR3 DNA reads TGTGCCAGCAGACCCCAGGGGAGGGGGGAAAAACTGTTTTTT.

This clonotype came up many times. V is TRBV7-9 and J is TRBJ1-2; tentative D call: TRBD1 (5 bases). Trimming took off 4 bases at V and 4 bases at J, with 10 bases between the two ends. Germline CDR1 reads SEHNR; CDR2 reads FQNEAQ (reference sequence). The length of the CDR3 is 13 residues. DNA of the CDR3: TGTGCCAGCAGCTCCTCTGGGGGCTATGGCTACACCTTC. This gives the protein CASSSSGGYGYTF.

This clonotype was counted a few times. A read error may produce the germline difference seen at one junction end. Here the CDR3 DNA reads TGTGCTAGCAGCTTAGTCGGGTCGGAAGAGCAGTTCTTC. Its protein product is CASSLVGSEEQFF. This rearrangement joins TRBV7-7 to TRBJ2-1; D is uncertain. Germline CDR1 reads SSHAT; CDR2 reads FNYEAQ (reference sequence). This CDR3 is 13 amino acids long.

The V call is TRBV19, the J call TRBJ2-2, with D hard to call. Germline V gene lookup returns CDR1 LNHDA and CDR2 SQIVND (reference sequence). The V and J ends lost 10 bases and 1 base respectively, with 10 bases between them. This CDR3 has 13 amino acids. This CDR3 is CAILSQNTGELFF. The CDR3 nucleotides are TGTGCCATTCTGAGCCAGAACACCGGGGAGCTGTTTTTT.

The chain links TRBV11-2 to TRBJ2-7; either TRBD1 or TRBD2 may supply D (5 bases each). The CDR3 has 14 amino acids. Germline-derived CDR1 and CDR2 are SGHAT and FQNNGV. Trimming took off 4 bases at V and 5 bases at J, with 15 bases between the two ends. CDR3 bases: TGTGCCAGCAGCTCCCTGAGGGGTATCAACGAGCAGTACTTC. It encodes CASSSLRGINEQYF.

CDR3 region: CASLQGGLNTEAFF. DNA of the CDR3: TGCGCCAGCTTACAGGGAGGATTGAACACTGAAGCTTTCTTT. V gene TRBV4-1 combines with J gene TRBJ1-1; TRBD1 is a possible D gene (6 bases). Germline-derived CDR1 and CDR2 are MGHRA and YSYEKL. V lost 8 bases to trimming and J lost 0 bases, with 13 bases between them. The CDR3 consists of 14 residues.

This clonotype has ten or more counts. The rearrangement links TRBV20-1 to TRBJ2-3; 12 bases align to TRBD2. Germline values: CDR1 DFQATT, CDR2 SNEGSKA (reference sequence). This CDR3 contains 17 residues. Losses at the gene ends were 5 bases for V and 4 bases for J; bases not matched to a gene: 13. The CDR3 region has the DNA TGCAGTGCTTCAACGTCCCCGACTAGCGGGGGAGCAGATACGCAGTATTTT. The encoded protein is CSASTSPTSGGADTQYF.

This clonotype appeared many times. Here the CDR3 DNA reads TGTGCCAGCAGCCAAGAAGGGCGTAACTATGGCTACACCTTC. Translating it yields CASSQEGRNYGYTF. The chain uses TRBV3-1 and TRBJ1-2, with D uncertain. CDR3 length equals 14 residues. The V gene lost 0 bases and the J gene lost 1 base, with 6 bases spanning the gap. Looked up from germline, CDR1 is LGHDT and CDR2 is YNNKEL (reference sequence).

In its sample, this clonotype was seen a few times. CDR3 bases: TGTGCCAGCAGCTTACCCTCGGCGGGGGCAGATACGCAGTATTTT. Translation: CASSLPSAGADTQYF. This chain uses TRBV7-6 with TRBJ2-3; TRBD2 agrees at 7 bases. The V gene end was trimmed by 2 bases and the J gene end by 4 bases; junction bases not matched to a gene: 6. This CDR3 is 15 amino acids long. CDR1 and CDR2 (germline): SGHVS, FNYEAQ.

The V and J genes are TRBV28 and TRBJ1-1; 9 bases match TRBD1. CDR3 size: 14 residues. V gave up 2 bases and J gave up 3 bases; unmatched junction bases: 1. The germline gives CDR1 MDHEN, CDR2 SYDVKM. CDR3: CASSLRTGDTEAFF. The CDR3 coding sequence is TGTGCCAGCAGTTTAAGGACAGGGGACACTGAAGCTTTCTTT.

This clonotype has a count of ten or more. The rearrangement joins TRBV29-1 to TRBJ2-5; the match to TRBD2 covers 8 bases. J gave up 4 bases and V 7 bases, and 14 bases lay outside the gene matches. Germline CDR1 is SQVTM and CDR2 is ANQGSEA. CDR3 length: 15 amino acids. The CDR3 protein is CSAVVGGGRVETQYF. The CDR3 coding sequence is TGCAGCGCGGTAGTTGGCGGGGGGCGTGTAGAGACCCAGTACTTC.

This clonotype was picked up many times. This chain connects TRBV5-1 to TRBJ1-1; possible D gene TRBD1, 6 bases. This CDR3 is built from 16 residues. The germline gives CDR1 SGHRS, CDR2 YFSETQ. Between the trimmed V and J ends, which lost 0 bases and 4 bases, there was a span of 16 bases. This CDR3 is CASSLAQGIIATEAFF. In DNA form, the CDR3 reads TGCGCCAGCAGCTTGGCTCAGGGGATTATTGCCACTGAAGCTTTCTTT. The full variable domain, with the rest looked up from reference TRBV5-1 and TRBJ1-1, is KAGVTQTPRYLIKTRGQQVTLSCSPISGHRSVSWYQQTPGQGLQFLFEYFSETQRNKGNFPGRFSGRQFSNSRSEMNVSTLELGDSALYLCASSLAQGIIATEAFFGQGTRLTVV.

There are a few counts of this clonotype. V is TRBV3-1 and J is TRBJ2-2; no reliable D call. Trimming shortened V by 6 bases and J by 7 bases, and 15 bases separated the two germline ends. CDR3 length equals 14 residues. Looked up from germline, CDR1 is LGHDT and CDR2 is YNNKEL (reference sequence). The CDR3 nucleotides read TGTGCCAGCAGTCGAAGAGAAGGGTACGGGGAGCTGTTTTTT. Protein: CASSRREGYGELFF.

This clonotype was detected many times. The rearrangement links TRBV7-3 to TRBJ1-5, with D unclear. V lost 3 bases, J lost 5 bases, and 8 bases lay in between. CDR3 length: 13 amino acids. Germline CDR1 reads SGHTA; CDR2 reads FQGTGA. CDR3 sequence: CASSLTADQPQHF. CDR3 DNA sequence: TGTGCCAGCAGCTTGACGGCCGATCAGCCCCAGCATTTT.

The chain couples TRBV7-9 to TRBJ1-1, with 8 bases that match TRBD1. V dropped 1 base and J dropped 6; count of bases not matched to a gene: 10. This CDR3 spans 16 amino acids. Germline-derived CDR1 and CDR2 are SEHNR and FQNEAQ (reference sequence). CDR3 DNA: TGTGCCAGCAGCTTAGTCCCCACAGGGGGAAGGGCTGAAGCTTTCTTT. Protein sequence: CASSLVPTGGRAEAFF.

This clonotype has more than one count but fewer than ten. The chain carries TRBV9 and TRBJ2-7; D could derive from TRBD1 or TRBD2 (7 bases each). CDR1 and CDR2 from the germline V gene are SGDLS and YYNGEE. Trimming removed 0 bases at V and 12 bases at J, with 16 bases between. This CDR3 spans 13 amino acids. The CDR3 DNA reads as TGTGCCAGCAGCGTAGACGACAGGGAGGGAAGGTACTTC. It translates to CASSVDDREGRYF. The full variable domain, in which reference TRBV9 and TRBJ2-7 provide the parts outside the CDR3, is DSGVTQTPKHLITATGQRVTLRCSPRSGDLSVYWYQQSLDQGLQFLIQYYNGEERAKGNILERFSAQQFPDLHSELNLSSLELGDSALYFCASSVDDREGRYFGPGTRLTVT.

The J gene is TRBJ2-3, the V gene TRBV27; D may correspond to TRBD1 or TRBD2 (5 bases each). The germline V and J ends were trimmed by 6 bases and 2 bases, with 12 bases remaining between them. The CDR3 sequence is 14 residues long. Germline CDR1 is MNHEY and CDR2 is SMNVEV (reference sequence). CDR3 in DNA: TGTGCCAGCAGCCCCCCGGGACCCACAGATACGCAGTATTTT. Translated, it gives CASSPPGPTDTQYF.

This sequence joins TRBV29-1 and TRBJ1-6; the match to TRBD1 covers 8 bases. The CDR3 totals 13 residues. Germline-derived CDR1 and CDR2 are SQVTM and ANQGSEA. With 2 bases clipped from V and 7 bases from J, the junction kept 1 base outside the gene matches. The CDR3 loop is CSVETGGNSPLHF. CDR3 DNA sequence: TGCAGCGTTGAAACAGGGGGGAATTCACCCCTCCACTTT.

V is TRBV3-1 and J is TRBJ2-7; D is uncertain. Germline values: CDR1 LGHDT, CDR2 YNNKEL (reference sequence). The CDR3 runs 11 residues. The V and J ends lost 1 base and 5 bases respectively, with 3 bases between them. In nucleotides, the CDR3 is TGTGCCAGCAGCCAAGTGGACGAGCAGTACTTC. The encoded protein is CASSQVDEQYF.

The table lists this clonotype with a few counts. This rearrangement joins TRBV7-2 to TRBJ1-5, with TRBD1 matching over 8 bases. CDR1 SGHTA and CDR2 FQGNSA come from the germline V gene. This CDR3 spans 16 amino acids. The V segment lost 4 bases and the J segment 7 bases; nucleotides outside the gene matches: 12. Here the CDR3 DNA reads TGTGCCAGCAGCTCCCGAGACAGGGGACAAGACCAGCCCCAGCATTTT. As protein: CASSSRDRGQDQPQHF. Filled out from reference TRBV7-2 and TRBJ1-5, the complete variable domain reads GAGVSQSPSNKVTEKGKDVELRCDPISGHTALYWYRQSLGQGLEFLIYFQGNSAPDKSGLPSDRFSAERTGGSVSTLTIQRTQQEDSAVYLCASSSRDRGQDQPQHFGDGTRLSIL.

Only a few counts were recorded for this clonotype. The genes are TRBV20-1 and TRBJ2-1, with D perhaps TRBD1 (6 bases). The germline V gene has CDR1 DFQATT and CDR2 SNEGSKA (reference sequence). This CDR3 is 13 amino acids long. The V end was cut by 2 bases, the J end by 9 bases, with 14 bases between. The CDR3 region has the DNA TGCAGTGCTAGAATTCTACAGGGTATTGAGCAGTTCTTC. It encodes CSARILQGIEQFF.

This clonotype was seen at least ten times. V is TRBV6-1 and J is TRBJ1-2; D is ambiguous. The CDR3 length is 16 residues. The V gene lost 6 bases and the J gene lost 4 bases, with 21 bases spanning the gap. Germline V gene data show CDR1 as MNHNS and CDR2 as SASEGT. CDR3 DNA sequence: TGTGCCAGCAGCCTCCTTACAGAATTACTAGCCTATGGCTACACCTTC. Amino acids: CASSLLTELLAYGYTF.

The chain combines TRBV28 with TRBJ2-1; 9 bases fit TRBD1. The V gene end was trimmed by 6 bases and the J gene end by 5 bases; junction bases not matched to a gene: 8. The length of the CDR3 is 15 residues. Looked up from germline, CDR1 is MDHEN and CDR2 is SYDVKM. As DNA, the CDR3 is TGTGCCAGCAGAGTCCCCGGGACAGGGCACAATGAGCAGTTCTTC. Its protein is CASRVPGTGHNEQFF. Full variable domain (missing parts from reference TRBV28 and TRBJ2-1): DVKVTQSSRYLVKRTGEKVFLECVQDMDHENMFWYRQDPGLGLRLIYFSYDVKMKEKGDIPEGYSVSREKKERFSLILESASTNQTSMYLCASRVPGTGHNEQFFGPGTRLTVL.

A few counts support this clonotype. The rearrangement joins TRBV12-3 or TRBV12-4 to TRBJ1-2; a weak D match, TRBD1 (6 bases). CDR3 length equals 16 residues. Trimming removed 8 bases at V and 2 bases at J, with 21 bases between. The CDR3 here is CASGGMGYRENYGYTF. In DNA form, the CDR3 reads TGTGCCAGCGGAGGAATGGGGTACAGGGAGAACTATGGCTACACCTTC.

This clonotype was recorded many times. V gene TRBV5-1 combines with J gene TRBJ2-5; D is possibly TRBD1 (6 bases). V was clipped by 4 bases and J by 0 bases, with 10 bases between them. CDR3 size: 14 residues. Germline V gene lookup returns CDR1 SGHRS and CDR2 YFSETQ. In nucleotides, the CDR3 is TGCGCCAGCAGCCTAGGACAGTACCAAGAGACCCAGTACTTC. Protein product: CASSLGQYQETQYF.

This clonotype was counted between two and nine times. The chain employs TRBV7-2 and TRBJ2-1; TRBD2 aligns across 12 bases. Germline V gene lookup returns CDR1 SGHTA and CDR2 FQGNSA. This CDR3 is 16 amino acids long. J was trimmed by 3 bases and V by 5 bases; bases with no gene match: 5. The DNA for the CDR3 is TGTGCCAGCAGCGCGAGACTAGCGGGGGTCTACAATGAGCAGTTCTTC. Translation: CASSARLAGVYNEQFF.